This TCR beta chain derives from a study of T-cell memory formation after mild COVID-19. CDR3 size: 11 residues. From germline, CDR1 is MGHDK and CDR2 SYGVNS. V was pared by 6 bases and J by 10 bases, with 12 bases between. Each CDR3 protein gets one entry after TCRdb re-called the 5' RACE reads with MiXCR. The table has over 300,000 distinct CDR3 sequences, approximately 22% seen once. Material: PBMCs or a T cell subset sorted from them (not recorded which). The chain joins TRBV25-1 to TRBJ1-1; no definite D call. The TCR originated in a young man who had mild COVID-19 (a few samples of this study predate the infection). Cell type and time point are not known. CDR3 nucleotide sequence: TGTGCCAGCAGGGACCCCCGGGGAGCTTTCTTT. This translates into CASRDPRGAFF.